A single sample is the source of the 2 T cell receptor beta chains below, sequenced in a study of blood T cell repertoires in COVID-19 (TCRdb year 2020). The protocol used for the library was the immunoSEQ multiplex PCR assay. The immuneACCESS repertoire file appears here via TCRdb, limited to in-frame rearrangements. These files lack a portion of the clones; in checked studies, under half of the deficit traces to unresolved V genes, and the cause of the others is not known. In this sample the table shows 110,000 or so clones, over 75% of which occur a single time. The top ten clones comprise roughly 4.2% of the sample. Source material: peripheral blood. The receptors shown here come from a man aged 50 to 60 with acute or convalescent COVID-19.

The rearrangement joins TRBV7-8 to TRBJ2-3; D might be TRBD1 (6 bases). Germline V gene lookup returns CDR1 SGHVS and CDR2 FQNEAQ. The CDR3 consists of 13 residues. Between the trimmed V and J ends, which lost 7 bases and 5 bases, there was a span of 13 bases. The CDR3 region has the DNA TGTGCCAGCACCCATCCGGGACAAGATACGCAGTATTTT. Its protein product is CASTHPGQDTQYF.

CDR3 coding DNA: TGCAGCGTGGAGACTAGCGGATACTTCAATGAGCAGTTCTTC. Its protein product is CSVETSGYFNEQFF. The J gene is TRBJ2-1, the V gene TRBV29-1, with 9 bases identical to TRBD2. Trimming took 6 bases from V and 6 from J; bases not matched to a gene: 9. CDR1 SQVTM and CDR2 ANQGSEA come from the germline V gene. This CDR3 spans 14 amino acids.